This TCR beta chain stems from a study of shared clonotypes between healthy human individuals. Overall study context: Used for every donor were three CD4 naive, three CD4 memory, two CD8 naive and one CD8 memory plate.

Sequencing used immunoSEQ multiplex PCR; TCRdb keeps in-frame clones, though not all of them. The sample records fewer than 1 million clones, approximately 96% being singletons. Broader study findings: Measured sharing among donors was expected to vary with sequencing depth. Incompleteness in sorted-subset sequencing, despite large depth, was shown by rarefaction. Naive CD4 clonotype sharing across a handful of donors was about 5%.

As defined, naive CD8 cells were CD45RO-negative and positively selected for CCR7, with terminally differentiated effector memory CD45RA+ cells excluded. The CDR3 length is 15 residues. The germline V gene encodes CDR1 KGHSH and CDR2 LQKENI. Trimming took 3 bases from V and 2 from J; bases not matched to a gene: 6. This clone was counted a single time. Its matching antigen is unknown. This chain links TRBV18 with TRBJ2-5, with 7 nucleotides matching TRBD2. Sequencing was carried out using naive CD8+ T cells sorted from blood. The sequence was obtained from a man between 25 and 39 years old in good health. The CDR3 loop reads CASSPLGLPQETQYF. Written as DNA, the CDR3 is TGTGCCAGCTCACCCTTGGGACTACCTCAAGAGACCCAGTACTTC.